What follows are 14 T cell receptor beta chains derived from one specimen sequenced in a study of T cells in Graves' hyperthyroidism and ophthalmopathy. TCR beta CDR3 sequences were amplified from RNA transcripts. The TCR CDR3 was amplified in a first-round RT-PCR using the HTBI primer set. TCRdb called the multiplex PCR reads again in MiXCR, with one record for every CDR3 protein. The table has 94,000 or so distinct CDR3 sequences, roughly 49% seen once. The sample consisted of blood. These receptors were obtained from a woman in her thirties or forties with Graves' hyperthyroidism.

Written as DNA, the CDR3 is TGTGCCAGCAGCCAAGGGACAGGTGGCGATGGCTACACCTTC. This sequence encodes CASSQGTGGDGYTF. This chain joins TRBV7-9 and TRBJ1-2, with 8 bases that match TRBD1. The CDR3 totals 14 residues. Germline lookup yields CDR1 SEHNR and CDR2 FQNEAQ (reference sequence). After removal of 5 bases from V and 6 bases from J, the junction contained 8 bases not matched to a gene.

In its sample, this clonotype was seen many times. This chain connects TRBV5-6 to TRBJ2-6; D is ambiguous. The CDR3 extends over 17 amino acids. Trimming took 2 bases from V and 2 from J, leaving 14 bases between them. The V gene's germline CDR1 is SGHDT and CDR2 YYEEEE. As DNA, the CDR3 is TGTGCCAGCAGCTTAGTAATTAAGGTGGCTGGGGCCAACGTCCTGACTTTC. Its translation is CASSLVIKVAGANVLTF.

This clonotype occurred a few times. This chain uses TRBV15 with TRBJ2-7, with D possibly matching TRBD1 (5 bases). There are 14 residues in the CDR3. From germline, CDR1 is LNHNV and CDR2 YYDKDF (reference sequence). V dropped 3 bases and J dropped 3 bases, with 12 bases sitting between them. CDR3 nucleotide sequence: TGTGCCACCAGCAGCCTCACAGGCCACTACGAGCAGTACTTC. Encoded protein: CATSSLTGHYEQYF.

The sample holds many counts of this clonotype. This chain uses TRBV5-1 with TRBJ2-5; 7 bases align to TRBD2. Trimming at V came to 3 bases and at J to 3 bases, leaving 8 bases not matched to a gene. The CDR3 covers 15 residues. The germline V gene has CDR1 SGHRS and CDR2 YFSETQ. CDR3 bases: TGCGCCAGCAGCTCGGCGGGAGTCCGTGAAGAGACCCAGTACTTC. Protein product: CASSSAGVREETQYF. The variable domain in full, completed from reference TRBV5-1 and TRBJ2-5, reads KAGVTQTPRYLIKTRGQQVTLSCSPISGHRSVSWYQQTPGQGLQFLFEYFSETQRNKGNFPGRFSGRQFSNSRSEMNVSTLELGDSALYLCASSSAGVREETQYFGPGTRLLVL.

Concerning this clonotype: A single base separates this from a much larger clone, so it may be a read error. The chain carries TRBV7-9 and TRBJ1-2; 9 bases fit TRBD1. The CDR3 is 15 amino acids. The germline CDR1 and CDR2 sequences are SEHNR and FQNEAQ (reference sequence). The CDR3 loop is CASSFPGTGNYDYTF. The CDR3 DNA follows: TGTGCCAGCAGCTTCCCCGGGACAGGGAACTATGACTACACCTTC. The entire variable domain, with the rest obtained from reference TRBV7-9 and TRBJ1-2, is as follows: DTGVSQNPRHKITKRGQNVTFRCDPISEHNRLYWYRQTLGQGPEFLTYFQNEAQLEKSRLLSDRFSAERPKGSFSTLEIQRTEQGDSAMYLCASSFPGTGNYDYTFGSGTRLTVV.

The chain carries TRBV2 and TRBJ1-6; 10 bases are shared with TRBD1. The CDR3 totals 16 residues. V was clipped by 6 bases and J by 2 bases; unmatched bases: 4. The germline V gene has CDR1 SNHLY and CDR2 FYNNEI. The CDR3 region is CASRDRGGTYNSPLHF. The CDR3 coding sequence is TGTGCCAGCAGGGACAGGGGGGGTACCTATAATTCACCCCTCCACTTT.

The chain carries TRBV11-2 and TRBJ1-2, with 10 bases lining up with TRBD1. After removal of 5 bases from V and 4 bases from J, the junction contained 10 bases not matched to a gene. Germline V lookup: CDR1 SGHAT, CDR2 FQNNGV. The CDR3 consists of 16 residues. The DNA for the CDR3 is TGTGCCAGCAGCCCCGGGACAGGGGTACTGCGCTATGGCTACACCTTC. It specifies CASSPGTGVLRYGYTF.

The V gene is TRBV12-3 or TRBV12-4, the J gene TRBJ1-1; 9 nucleotides align to TRBD1. CDR3 length: 15 residues. Trimming removed 6 bases from V and 4 bases from J; junction bases left unmatched: 9. The CDR3 loop is CASSQAPGQGTEAFF. CDR3 DNA: TGTGCCAGCAGCCAAGCCCCGGGACAGGGCACTGAAGCTTTCTTT.

This rearrangement joins TRBV25-1 to TRBJ1-1; no definite D call. V was trimmed by 4 bases and J by 4 bases, leaving 10 bases between them. Germline V gene data show CDR1 as MGHDK and CDR2 as SYGVNS. The length of the CDR3 is 13 residues. The CDR3 coding sequence is TGTGCCAGCAGTGCTAGTTGGGGCACTGAAGCTTTCTTT. The encoded protein is CASSASWGTEAFF.

This clonotype was seen many times. The genes are TRBV5-8 and TRBJ2-5; TRBD1 agrees at 10 bases. CDR3 length: 17 amino acids. With V trimmed by 4 bases and J by 3 bases, 12 bases remained unmatched. Germline V gives CDR1 SGHTS, CDR2 YDEGEE. The CDR3 DNA sequence: TGTGCCAGCAGCAAAGGTTGGGACAGGGGAGTCGAAGAGACCCAGTACTTC. It codes for CASSKGWDRGVEETQYF.

This chain joins TRBV9 and TRBJ2-3; 14 positions agree with TRBD2. This CDR3 spans 15 amino acids. Germline V gene data show CDR1 as SGDLS and CDR2 as YYNGEE. Losses at the gene ends were 4 bases for V and 4 bases for J; bases not matched to a gene: 2. The CDR3: CASSPGLAGADTQYF. The CDR3 DNA sequence: TGTGCCAGCAGCCCGGGACTAGCGGGGGCAGATACGCAGTATTTT.

The chain has TRBV20-1 and TRBJ2-7; the match to TRBD1 covers 8 bases. The CDR3 spans 17 residues. The germline V gene encodes CDR1 DFQATT and CDR2 SNEGSKA (reference sequence). V lost 8 bases and J lost 5; bases outside the gene matches: 23. This CDR3 is CSTPTRGQETGDNEQYF. CDR3 coding DNA: TGCAGTACCCCCACCCGGGGCCAAGAGACAGGGGACAACGAGCAGTACTTC.

The chain links TRBV6-5 to TRBJ2-7, with 9 bases identical to TRBD2. The V gene end was trimmed by 0 bases and the J gene end by 5 bases; junction bases not matched to a gene: 8. Per the germline V gene, CDR1 is MNHEY and CDR2 is SVGAGI. CDR3 length: 16 residues. The CDR3 DNA reads TGTGCCAGCAGTTACTCGCTTGGTAGCGGGAGCCACGAGCAGTACTTC. It yields the protein CASSYSLGSGSHEQYF.

In its sample, this clonotype was seen many times. V usage is TRBV6-1 and J usage is TRBJ1-1, with a possible D match to TRBD1 (6 bases). The CDR3 covers 16 residues. Trimming left V 2 bases short and J 4 bases short, with 17 bases between. CDR1 is MNHNS and CDR2 is SASEGT in the germline V gene. Written as DNA, the CDR3 is TGTGCCAGCAGTGAAAACCCCTTAACAGGGATCACTGAAGCTTTCTTT. Protein sequence: CASSENPLTGITEAFF.